This passage covers 2 T cell receptor beta chains from one sample sequenced in a study of molecular identifiers for immune sequencing clone quantification (dated by TCRdb to the late 2010s). Libraries came from PCR. Sequencing used an Illumina HiSeq 4000. TCRdb applied fastp at Q25 and MiXCR to the public reads, then kept only in-frame beta chains. Here each entry gathers all rows of one CDR3 protein and keeps the most common genes and DNA. This sample gives around 13,000 distinct CDR3 sequences in total; around 15% of them show up just once. The top ten clones comprise under 2% of the sample. Material for sequencing was naive CD8+ T cells from blood, with Jurkat cell RNA spiked in. The label giving this sample's cell subset or site can be read as: FACS-sorted CD8+CD4-CCR7+CD45RA+ naive T cells. Source of these receptors: a human donor in good health. Some libraries in this study had Jurkat cell RNA spiked in.

This chain connects TRBV4-1 to TRBJ2-7; tentative D call: TRBD1 (6 bases). The CDR3 is made up of 15 amino acids. Germline V gives CDR1 MGHRA, CDR2 YSYEKL. V was shortened by 4 bases and J by 3 bases, with 16 bases between the two germline ends. The CDR3, as DNA: TGCGCCAGCAGCCCACGACAGGCACGTTACTACGAGCAGTACTTC. It is translated as CASSPRQARYYEQYF.

Only a few counts were recorded for this clonotype. The rearrangement links TRBV10-3 to TRBJ2-2; D gene unclear. The V gene's germline CDR1 is ENHRY and CDR2 SYGVKD. V was pared by 11 bases and J by 1 base, with 8 bases between. The CDR3 length is 12 residues. CDR3 amino acids: CAVWMNTGELFF. CDR3 nucleotides: TGTGCCGTCTGGATGAACACCGGGGAGCTGTTTTTT.